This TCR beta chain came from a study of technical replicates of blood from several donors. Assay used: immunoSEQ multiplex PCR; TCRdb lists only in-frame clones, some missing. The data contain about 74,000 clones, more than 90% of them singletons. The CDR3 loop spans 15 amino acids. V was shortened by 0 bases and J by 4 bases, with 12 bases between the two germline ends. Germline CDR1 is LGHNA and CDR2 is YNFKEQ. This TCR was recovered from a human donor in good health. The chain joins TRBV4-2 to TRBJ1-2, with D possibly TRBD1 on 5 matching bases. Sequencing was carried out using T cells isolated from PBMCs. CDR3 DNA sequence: TGTGCCAGCAGCCAAGACAGGGATTCATTCTATGGCTACACCTTC. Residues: CASSQDRDSFYGYTF.